The clone carrying this TCR beta chain has only one observation. Its target is not known. This specimen belongs to a study of cytomegalovirus exposure and HLA in healthy donors. The PCR contained 60 Vbeta and 13 Jbeta primers. TCRdb's copy holds only in-frame clones and misses some; the assay was immunoSEQ multiplex PCR. The repertoire holds about 200,000 clones, with approximately 80% as singletons. Study observations and caveats: Among the sequence variants, a highly shared cluster was likely an artifact of sequencing.

The CDR3 is 14 residues long. Germline values: CDR1 LNHDA, CDR2 SQIVND (reference sequence). V lost 0 bases and J lost 6, with 12 bases in between. The sequenced sample consisted of PBMCs. This chain joins TRBV19 and TRBJ2-7; a weak D match, TRBD2 (5 bases). The TCR sequence derives from a man between 45 and 60 years old in good health and CMV-seronegative. The DNA for the CDR3 is TGTGCCAGTAGTATAGAAGAGGGAGTGGGCGAGCAGTACTTC. This gives the protein CASSIEEGVGEQYF.